This is a list of T cell receptor beta chains from one sample in a study of human T cells and chemical hapten exposure. MiXCR, applied by TCRdb to the RACE reads, yields one record per CDR3 protein. The sample has 250,000 or so distinct CDR3 sequences; about 8.6% are singletons. The material sequenced was whole blood, taken in connection with sensitization to the hapten diphenylcyclopropenone (DPC). The receptors derive from a woman between 35 and 50 years old with alopecia areata. Some clones in this sample may be carry-over from other donors' samples. Both conserved end residues are part of each CDR3. Each record gives: J gene, clone size, D gene, V gene, CDR3 DNA, CDR3 protein. The D gene is left open where the match is weak. Clone size is given for some rows only: seen once, a few or many times, or a class if the clone is expanded.

j_gene: TRBJ2-7
abundance: few
d_gene: TRBD1
v_gene: TRBV4-1
CDR3nt: TGCGCCAGCAGCCAAGTGACAGGGCCCCACGAGCAGTACTTC
CDR3aa: CASSQVTGPHEQYF

j_gene: TRBJ1-6
abundance: few
d_gene: -
v_gene: TRBV4-3
CDR3nt: TGCGCCAGCAGCCAAGCAGAGCACAGGGACCTCCACTTT
CDR3aa: CASSQAEHRDLHF

j_gene: TRBJ2-7
abundance: -
d_gene: TRBD1
v_gene: TRBV25-1
CDR3nt: TGTGCCAGCAGTCCTCGGACAGGCTGGGCCTACGAGCAGTACTTC
CDR3aa: CASSPRTGWAYEQYF

j_gene: TRBJ1-2
abundance: -
d_gene: -
v_gene: TRBV12-3/TRBV12-4
CDR3nt: TGTGCCAGCAGTCTTCAATTAGCTAACTATGGCTACACCTTC
CDR3aa: CASSLQLANYGYTF

j_gene: TRBJ2-1
abundance: few
d_gene: -
v_gene: TRBV20-1
CDR3nt: TGCAGTGCTACAGAAATCGGGCCCATTGAGCAGTTCTTC
CDR3aa: CSATEIGPIEQFF

j_gene: TRBJ2-1
abundance: -
d_gene: TRBD1
v_gene: TRBV5-1
CDR3nt: TGCGCCAGCAGCTTGGAGCGGACAGGGGCGGGAAATGAGCAGTTCTTC
CDR3aa: CASSLERTGAGNEQFF

j_gene: TRBJ2-7
abundance: -
d_gene: -
v_gene: TRBV18
CDR3nt: TGTGCCAGCTCCCCCTACTCCTCCAACGAGCAGTACTTC
CDR3aa: CASSPYSSNEQYF

j_gene: TRBJ1-1
abundance: few
d_gene: -
v_gene: TRBV20-1
CDR3nt: TGCAGTAGTATGGGGGGTCTAGACACTGAAGCTTTCTTT
CDR3aa: CSSMGGLDTEAFF

j_gene: TRBJ1-5
abundance: -
d_gene: -
v_gene: TRBV6-2/TRBV6-3
CDR3nt: TGTGCCAGCAGGCTCCACGAATTTAGCAATCAGCCCCAGCATTTT
CDR3aa: CASRLHEFSNQPQHF

j_gene: TRBJ2-1
abundance: many
d_gene: TRBD2
v_gene: TRBV9
CDR3nt: TGTGCCAGCAGCGTACATCTAGCGGGAACCAATGAGCAGTTCTTC
CDR3aa: CASSVHLAGTNEQFF

j_gene: TRBJ2-3
abundance: few
d_gene: -
v_gene: TRBV7-2
CDR3nt: TGTGCCAGCAGCATCCAGGGGCGATACACAGATACGCAGTATTTT
CDR3aa: CASSIQGRYTDTQYF

j_gene: TRBJ1-3
abundance: -
d_gene: -
v_gene: TRBV28
CDR3nt: TGTGCCAGCAGCCGGGGACAATTCTCTGGAAACACCATATATTTT
CDR3aa: CASSRGQFSGNTIYF

j_gene: TRBJ2-1
abundance: -
d_gene: -
v_gene: TRBV3-1
CDR3nt: TGTGCCAGCAGTTCAAGCGTTAGCTCCTACAATGAGCAGTTCTTC
CDR3aa: CASSSSVSSYNEQFF

j_gene: TRBJ2-1
abundance: many
d_gene: -
v_gene: TRBV12-3/TRBV12-4
CDR3nt: TGTGCCAGCAGTCCCGGACATTTAGAGCAGTTCTTC
CDR3aa: CASSPGHLEQFF

j_gene: TRBJ2-7
abundance: few
d_gene: -
v_gene: TRBV7-6
CDR3nt: TGTGCCAGCAGCTTAGAGGTATTGGGACGGGAGCAGTACTTC
CDR3aa: CASSLEVLGREQYF

j_gene: TRBJ1-1
abundance: few
d_gene: -
v_gene: TRBV12-3/TRBV12-4
CDR3nt: TGTGCCAGCAGTCTAGGCCTGGGGGGGAGAACTGAAGCTTTCTTT
CDR3aa: CASSLGLGGRTEAFF

j_gene: TRBJ2-2
abundance: -
d_gene: -
v_gene: TRBV6-1
CDR3nt: TGTGCCAGCAGTGAATCGGTCGTCGGGGAGCTGTTTTTT
CDR3aa: CASSESVVGELFF

j_gene: TRBJ2-5
abundance: few
d_gene: -
v_gene: TRBV6-6
CDR3nt: TGTGCCAGCCTAAGCGGCCAAGAGACCCAGTACTTC
CDR3aa: CASLSGQETQYF

j_gene: TRBJ2-1
abundance: -
d_gene: -
v_gene: TRBV28
CDR3nt: TGTGCCAGCAGCTTAAGGATTCGGGGGCCCTACAATGAGCAGTTCTTC
CDR3aa: CASSLRIRGPYNEQFF

j_gene: TRBJ2-1
abundance: many
d_gene: -
v_gene: TRBV11-2
CDR3nt: TGTGCCAGCAGCTCCTGGGCTAGCAAGTTCTTC
CDR3aa: CASSSWASKFF

j_gene: TRBJ2-6
abundance: few
d_gene: -
v_gene: TRBV29-1
CDR3nt: TGCAGCGGCACCTCTGGGGCCAACGTCCTGACTTTC
CDR3aa: CSGTSGANVLTF

j_gene: TRBJ1-1
abundance: -
d_gene: -
v_gene: TRBV12-3/TRBV12-4
CDR3nt: -
CDR3aa: CASSSSVLSGVNTEAFF

j_gene: TRBJ2-5
abundance: many
d_gene: TRBD1
v_gene: TRBV7-9
CDR3nt: TGTGCCAGCAGCTCGGGACAGACGGAGACCCAGTACTTC
CDR3aa: CASSSGQTETQYF

j_gene: TRBJ1-2
abundance: few
d_gene: TRBD1
v_gene: TRBV28
CDR3nt: TGTGCCAGCAGTTTAGATCAGGGGGTGGGAGCCAGAGGCTACACCTTC
CDR3aa: CASSLDQGVGARGYTF

j_gene: TRBJ2-7
abundance: -
d_gene: TRBD2
v_gene: TRBV3-1
CDR3nt: TGTGCCAGCAGCTTGGGACTAGCGGGAGGAACCTACGAGCAGTACTTC
CDR3aa: CASSLGLAGGTYEQYF

j_gene: TRBJ2-5
abundance: -
d_gene: TRBD2
v_gene: TRBV7-8
CDR3nt: TGTGCCAGCAGCGGGGGACTAGCAGGGGAGACCCAGTACTTC
CDR3aa: CASSGGLAGETQYF

j_gene: TRBJ2-7
abundance: many
d_gene: TRBD1
v_gene: TRBV7-2
CDR3nt: TGTGCCAGCAGCCGCCCGGGACAGGGGTACCCCGAGCAGTACTTC
CDR3aa: CASSRPGQGYPEQYF

j_gene: TRBJ2-7
abundance: -
d_gene: TRBD2
v_gene: TRBV20-1
CDR3nt: TGCAGTGCCCGCTCGATGGGGCGGGAGCCTACCTACGAGCAGTACTTC
CDR3aa: CSARSMGREPTYEQYF

j_gene: TRBJ1-1
abundance: few
d_gene: -
v_gene: TRBV7-2
CDR3nt: TGTGCCAGCAGCTTAGACAGTCTGAAGAACACTGAAGCTTTCTTT
CDR3aa: CASSLDSLKNTEAFF

j_gene: TRBJ2-7
abundance: few
d_gene: -
v_gene: TRBV20-1
CDR3nt: TGCAGTGCTATCCCGCCCGACGGAAAGGGCTACGAGCAGTACTTC
CDR3aa: CSAIPPDGKGYEQYF

j_gene: TRBJ2-1
abundance: -
d_gene: TRBD1
v_gene: TRBV9
CDR3nt: TGTGCCAGCAGCGTAGGAGTGGGGGACAGGGCCTCTAATGAGCAGTTCTTC
CDR3aa: CASSVGVGDRASNEQFF

j_gene: TRBJ2-5
abundance: -
d_gene: TRBD2
v_gene: TRBV7-9
CDR3nt: TGTGCCAGCAGCTCCGAGACTAGCCGACCGGTTAAAGAGACCCAGTACTTC
CDR3aa: CASSSETSRPVKETQYF

j_gene: TRBJ2-2
abundance: -
d_gene: -
v_gene: TRBV2
CDR3nt: TGTGCCAGCACATGGGGAACCGGGGAGCTGTTTTTT
CDR3aa: CASTWGTGELFF

j_gene: TRBJ2-7
abundance: many
d_gene: TRBD2
v_gene: TRBV20-1
CDR3nt: TGCAGTGCTACGACTAGCGGGAGGGCTTCGTTTTACGAGCAGTACTTC
CDR3aa: CSATTSGRASFYEQYF

j_gene: TRBJ1-2
abundance: few
d_gene: -
v_gene: TRBV20-1
CDR3nt: TGCAGTGCTAGAGAGACAGGCGCCAACTATGGCTACACCTTC
CDR3aa: CSARETGANYGYTF

j_gene: TRBJ1-1
abundance: -
d_gene: -
v_gene: TRBV10-3
CDR3nt: TGTGCCATCAGTGAGTCCCAGGGGACACAGAACACTGAAGCTTTCTTT
CDR3aa: CAISESQGTQNTEAFF

j_gene: TRBJ1-4
abundance: -
d_gene: TRBD1
v_gene: TRBV15
CDR3nt: TGTGCCACCAGCAGAGATATAGACAGGGGGCTTGAAAAACTGTTTTTT
CDR3aa: CATSRDIDRGLEKLFF

j_gene: TRBJ1-2
abundance: many
d_gene: -
v_gene: TRBV7-9
CDR3nt: TGTGCCAGCAGTTTCAGTCCTGGCTACACCTTC
CDR3aa: CASSFSPGYTF

j_gene: TRBJ2-2
abundance: -
d_gene: TRBD1
v_gene: TRBV4-2
CDR3nt: TGTGCCAGCAGCCCGAGGGGACAGGGAACGAACACCGGGGAGCTGTTTTTT
CDR3aa: CASSPRGQGTNTGELFF

j_gene: TRBJ2-7
abundance: few
d_gene: TRBD2
v_gene: TRBV12-3/TRBV12-4
CDR3nt: TGTGCCAGCAGGCTACTAGCGGAGGGCTACGAGCAGTACTTC
CDR3aa: CASRLLAEGYEQYF

j_gene: TRBJ2-1
abundance: few
d_gene: -
v_gene: TRBV28
CDR3nt: TGTGCCAGCAGTGCCCCAGGGATCACGTACAATGAGCAGTTCTTC
CDR3aa: CASSAPGITYNEQFF